This entry concerns a single T cell receptor beta chain. Researchers amplified the TCR beta CDR3 regions from RNA transcripts. In the first-round RT-PCR of the TCR CDR3, the HTBI primer set was used. TCRdb reanalysed the multiplex PCR reads using MiXCR and keeps one entry per CDR3 protein. The sample consists of 610,000 or so distinct CDR3 sequences, around 46% of them appearing once. This CDR3 has 17 residues. Germline assignment: CDR1 SNHLY and CDR2 FYNNEI. The trim removed 2 bases at V and 4 bases at J, leaving 11 bases unmatched. The data originate from a study of T cells in Graves' hyperthyroidism and ophthalmopathy. Hyperthyroidism patients were newly diagnosed, had disease duration under 2 months, and were aged 18 to 65 years. Pregnant or lactating patients were excluded, as were those with uncontrolled infection or other autoimmune disease.

The sample was peripheral blood or thyroid tissue (not recorded which). This receptor was identified in a woman in her late teens or twenties with Graves' hyperthyroidism. J is TRBJ1-2 and V is TRBV2; 9 positions agree with TRBD1. The DNA of the CDR3 is TGTGCCAGCAGTGAATCGGGGGGACAGGGCTTTACCTATGGCTACACCTTC. It specifies CASSESGGQGFTYGYTF.